These T cell receptor beta chains were read from a single sample in a study of CD8+ T cells in alopecia areata. Sequencing was performed with immunoSEQ multiplex PCR; in TCRdb, only in-frame clones are kept and a portion is missing. Seen here are 95,000 to 120,000 clones, approximately 55% observed once, and the top ten hold about 3.7%. The sequencing here drew on CD4+ T cells sorted from blood, taken at week 24, from a patient treated with tofacitinib. The receptors stem from a human donor with alopecia areata. Both conserved end residues are part of each CDR3.

>TRBV15|TRBJ1-4
CATSRSTDIEKLFF
>TRBV5-1|TRBJ2-7
CASSFTPLTSGGTYEQYF
>TRBV5-1|TRBJ1-2
CASSWEQGAYGYTF
>TRBV27|TRBJ1-2
CASSPGGGRGYTF
>TRBV29-1|TRBJ1-2
CSVESRAGYTF
>TRBV20-1|TRBJ2-1
CSLSDNIEQFF
>TRBV2|TRBJ2-7
CASGRDRAYEQYF
>TRBV5-1|TRBJ2-5
CASSVGQGRETQYF
>TRBV19|TRBJ2-4
CASRGQGRGFQYF
>TRBV29-1|TRBJ1-1
CSARDQQGNTEAFF
>TRBV7-8|TRBJ2-2
CASSLSSGTPNTGELFF
>TRBV5-1|TRBJ2-7
CASSATGSGYEQYF
>TRBV4-1|TRBJ1-2
CASSQAGTFGGYTF
>TRBV11-2|TRBJ2-7
CASSPSVTVYEQYF
>TRBV5-4|TRBJ2-7
CASSLIGRAGEQYF
>TRBV7-9|TRBJ1-2
CASSSQGDYGYTF
>TRBV11-2|TRBJ2-3
CASSLDRKAGVGDTQYF
>TRBV18|TRBJ1-1
CASSTALETEAFF
>TRBV15|TRBJ1-5
CATSNRMSGFNQPQHF
>TRBV4-3|TRBJ2-2
CASSDERARGGGTGELFF
>TRBV30|TRBJ1-6
CAWSRNVGSPLHF
>TRBV25-1|TRBJ2-6
CASSLVGAGANVLTF
>TRBV11-2|TRBJ1-2
CASSVSANYGYTF
>TRBV5-6|TRBJ1-2
CASSTGDLNYGYTF